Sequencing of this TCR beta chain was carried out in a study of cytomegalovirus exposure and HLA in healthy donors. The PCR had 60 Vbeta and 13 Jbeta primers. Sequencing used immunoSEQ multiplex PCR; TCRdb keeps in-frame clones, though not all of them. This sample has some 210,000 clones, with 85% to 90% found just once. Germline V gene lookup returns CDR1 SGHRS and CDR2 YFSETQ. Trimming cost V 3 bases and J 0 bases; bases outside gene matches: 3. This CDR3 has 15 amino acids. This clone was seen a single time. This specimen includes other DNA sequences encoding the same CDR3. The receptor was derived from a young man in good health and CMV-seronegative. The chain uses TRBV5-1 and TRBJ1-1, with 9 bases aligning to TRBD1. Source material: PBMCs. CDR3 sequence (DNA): TGCGCCAGCAGCTACGGACAGGGGATGAACACTGAAGCTTTCTTT. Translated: CASSYGQGMNTEAFF.